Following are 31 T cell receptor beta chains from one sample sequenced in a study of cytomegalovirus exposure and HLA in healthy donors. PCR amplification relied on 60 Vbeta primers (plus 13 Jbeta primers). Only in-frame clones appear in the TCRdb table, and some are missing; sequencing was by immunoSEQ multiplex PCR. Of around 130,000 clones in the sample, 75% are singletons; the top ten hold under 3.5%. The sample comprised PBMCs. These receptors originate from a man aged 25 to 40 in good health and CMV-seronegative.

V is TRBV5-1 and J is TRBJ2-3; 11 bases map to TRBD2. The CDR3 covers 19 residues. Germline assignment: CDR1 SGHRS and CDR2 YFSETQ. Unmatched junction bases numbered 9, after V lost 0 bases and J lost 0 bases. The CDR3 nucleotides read TGCGCCAGCAGCTTGGACTTGGGTGGACTAGCGGGTAGCACAGATACGCAGTATTTT. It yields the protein CASSLDLGGLAGSTDTQYF.

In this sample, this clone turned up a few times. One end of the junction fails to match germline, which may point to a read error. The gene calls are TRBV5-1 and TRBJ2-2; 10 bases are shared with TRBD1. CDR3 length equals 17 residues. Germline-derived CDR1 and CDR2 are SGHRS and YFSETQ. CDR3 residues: CDSSLDSGTGAIGELFF. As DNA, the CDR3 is TGCGACAGCAGCTTGGACTCCGGGACAGGGGCCATCGGGGAGCTGTTTTTT.

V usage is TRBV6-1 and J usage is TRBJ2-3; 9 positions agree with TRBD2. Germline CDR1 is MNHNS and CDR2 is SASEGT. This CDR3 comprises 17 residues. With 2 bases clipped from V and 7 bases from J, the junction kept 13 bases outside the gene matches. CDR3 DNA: TGTGCCAGCAGTGAACCGCTCTGGCGGGAGGGCTCTTATACGCAGTATTTT. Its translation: CASSEPLWREGSYTQYF.

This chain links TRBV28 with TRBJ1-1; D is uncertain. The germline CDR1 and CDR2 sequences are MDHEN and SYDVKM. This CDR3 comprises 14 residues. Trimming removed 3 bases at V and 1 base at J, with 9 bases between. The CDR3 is CASSFYQANTEAFF. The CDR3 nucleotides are TGTGCCAGCAGTTTCTATCAGGCGAACACTGAAGCTTTCTTT.

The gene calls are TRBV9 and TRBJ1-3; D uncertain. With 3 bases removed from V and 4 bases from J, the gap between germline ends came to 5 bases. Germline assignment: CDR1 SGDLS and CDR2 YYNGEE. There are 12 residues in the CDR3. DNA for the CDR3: TGTGCCAGCAGCGCCCAAGGAAACACCATATATTTT. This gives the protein CASSAQGNTIYF.

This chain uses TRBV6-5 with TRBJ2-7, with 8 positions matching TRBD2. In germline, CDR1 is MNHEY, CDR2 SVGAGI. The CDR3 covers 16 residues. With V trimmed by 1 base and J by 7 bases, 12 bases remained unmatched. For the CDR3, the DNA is TGTGCCAGCAGTTACTTAGTGTCCAGCGGGAGTAGGGAGCAGTACTTC. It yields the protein CASSYLVSSGSREQYF.

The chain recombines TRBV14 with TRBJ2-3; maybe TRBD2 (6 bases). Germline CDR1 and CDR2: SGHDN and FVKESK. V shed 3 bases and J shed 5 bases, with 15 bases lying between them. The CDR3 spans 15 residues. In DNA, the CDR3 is TGTGCCAGCAGCCACCTCTCCCGGGAGCTAGATACGCAGTATTTT. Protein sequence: CASSHLSRELDTQYF.

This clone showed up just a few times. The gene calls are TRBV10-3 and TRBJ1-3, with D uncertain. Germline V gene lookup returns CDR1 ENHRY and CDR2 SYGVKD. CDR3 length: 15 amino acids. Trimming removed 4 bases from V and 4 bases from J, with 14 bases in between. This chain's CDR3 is CAISGGSVFGNTIYF. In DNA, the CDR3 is TGTGCCATCAGTGGAGGTTCGGTATTCGGAAACACCATATATTTT.

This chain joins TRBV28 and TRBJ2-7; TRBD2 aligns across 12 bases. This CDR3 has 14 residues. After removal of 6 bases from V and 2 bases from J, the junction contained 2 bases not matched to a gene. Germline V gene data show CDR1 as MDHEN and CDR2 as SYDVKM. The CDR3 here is CASRTSGGAYEQYF. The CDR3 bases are TGTGCCAGCAGGACTAGCGGGGGCGCCTACGAGCAGTACTTC.

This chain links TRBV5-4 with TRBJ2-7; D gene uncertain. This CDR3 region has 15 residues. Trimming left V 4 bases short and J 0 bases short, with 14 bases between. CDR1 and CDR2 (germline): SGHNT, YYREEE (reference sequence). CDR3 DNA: TGTGCCAGCAGCAGATCGGAGACTGTCTCCTACGAGCAGTACTTC. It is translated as CASSRSETVSYEQYF.

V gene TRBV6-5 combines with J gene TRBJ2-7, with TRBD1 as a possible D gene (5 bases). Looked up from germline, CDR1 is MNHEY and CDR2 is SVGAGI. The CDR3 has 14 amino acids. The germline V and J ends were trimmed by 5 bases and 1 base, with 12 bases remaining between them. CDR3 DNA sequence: TGTGCCAGCAGTCAATTTGGGGCTTCCTACGAGCAGTACTTC. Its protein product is CASSQFGASYEQYF.

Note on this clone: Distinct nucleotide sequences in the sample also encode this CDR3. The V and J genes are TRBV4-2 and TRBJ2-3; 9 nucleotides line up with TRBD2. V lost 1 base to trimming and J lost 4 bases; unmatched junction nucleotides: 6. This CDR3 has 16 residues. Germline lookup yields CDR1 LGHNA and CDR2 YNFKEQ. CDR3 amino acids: CASSQGGGGAADTQYF. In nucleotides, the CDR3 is TGTGCCAGCAGCCAAGGCGGCGGGGGGGCGGCAGATACGCAGTATTTT.

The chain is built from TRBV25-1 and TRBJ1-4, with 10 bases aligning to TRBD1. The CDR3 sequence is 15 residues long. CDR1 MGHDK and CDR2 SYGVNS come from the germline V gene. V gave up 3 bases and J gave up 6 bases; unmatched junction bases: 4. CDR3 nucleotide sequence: TGTGCCAGCAGTGACCATGGGACAGGGGATGAAAAACTGTTTTTT. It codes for CASSDHGTGDEKLFF.

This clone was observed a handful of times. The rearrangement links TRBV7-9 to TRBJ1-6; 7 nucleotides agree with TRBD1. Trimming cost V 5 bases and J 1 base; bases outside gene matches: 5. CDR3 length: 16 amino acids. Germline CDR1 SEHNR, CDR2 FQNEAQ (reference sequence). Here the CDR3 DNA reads TGTGCCAGCAGCCATGAGGGACAGTCCTATAATTCACCCCTCCACTTT. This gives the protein CASSHEGQSYNSPLHF.

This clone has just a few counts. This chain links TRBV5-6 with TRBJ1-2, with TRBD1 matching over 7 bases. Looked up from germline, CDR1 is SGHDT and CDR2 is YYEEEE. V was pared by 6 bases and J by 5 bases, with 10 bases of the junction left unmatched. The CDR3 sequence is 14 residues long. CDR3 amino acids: CASNPPGGYYGYTF. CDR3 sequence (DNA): TGTGCCAGCAATCCCCCAGGGGGGTATTATGGCTACACCTTC.

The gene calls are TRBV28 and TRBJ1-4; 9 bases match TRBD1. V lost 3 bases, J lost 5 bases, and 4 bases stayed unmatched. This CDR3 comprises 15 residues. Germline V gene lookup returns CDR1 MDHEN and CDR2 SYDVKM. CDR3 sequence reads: CASSLYRGPNEKLFF. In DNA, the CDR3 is TGTGCCAGCAGTTTGTACAGGGGGCCAAATGAAAAACTGTTTTTT.

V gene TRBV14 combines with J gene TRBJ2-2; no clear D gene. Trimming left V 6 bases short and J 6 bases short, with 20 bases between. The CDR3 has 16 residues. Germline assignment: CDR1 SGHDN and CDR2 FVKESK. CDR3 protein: CASSQKQLWVPGELFF. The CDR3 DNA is TGTGCCAGCAGTCAAAAACAGCTATGGGTCCCCGGGGAGCTGTTTTTT.

The CDR3, as DNA: TGCGCCAGCAGCCCGGGTACAGGGCTTCAGCCCCAGCATTTT. Translated, it gives CASSPGTGLQPQHF. This chain uses TRBV4-1 with TRBJ1-5; D possibly corresponds to TRBD1 (6 bases). This CDR3 has 14 residues. Germline loops: CDR1 MGHRA, CDR2 YSYEKL. V was pared by 4 bases and J by 6 bases, with 13 bases between.

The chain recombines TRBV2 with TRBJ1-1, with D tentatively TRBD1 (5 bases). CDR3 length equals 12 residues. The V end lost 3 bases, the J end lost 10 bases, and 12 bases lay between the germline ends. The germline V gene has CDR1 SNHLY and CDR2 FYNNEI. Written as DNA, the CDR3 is TGTGCCAGCAGTGATCAGGGTCCAGGAGCTTTCTTT. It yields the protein CASSDQGPGAFF. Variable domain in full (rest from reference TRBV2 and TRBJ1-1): EPEVTQTPSHQVTQMGQEVILRCVPISNHLYFYWYRQILGQKVEFLVSFYNNEISEKSEIFDDQFSVERPDGSNFTLKIRSTKLEDSAMYFCASSDQGPGAFFGQGTRLTVV.

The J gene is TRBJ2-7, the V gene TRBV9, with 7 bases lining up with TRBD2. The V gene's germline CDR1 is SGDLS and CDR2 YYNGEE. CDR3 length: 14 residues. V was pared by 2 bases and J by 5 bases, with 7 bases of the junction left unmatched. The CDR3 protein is CASSVTGLLHEQYF. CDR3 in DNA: TGTGCCAGCAGCGTCACGGGACTACTCCACGAGCAGTACTTC.

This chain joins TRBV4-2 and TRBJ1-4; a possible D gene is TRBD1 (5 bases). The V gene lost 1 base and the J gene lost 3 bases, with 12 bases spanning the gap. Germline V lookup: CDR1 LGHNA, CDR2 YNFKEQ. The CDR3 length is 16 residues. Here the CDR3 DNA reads TGTGCCAGCAGCCAAGCTAAGGGGCTGGCTAATGAAAAACTGTTTTTT. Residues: CASSQAKGLANEKLFF.

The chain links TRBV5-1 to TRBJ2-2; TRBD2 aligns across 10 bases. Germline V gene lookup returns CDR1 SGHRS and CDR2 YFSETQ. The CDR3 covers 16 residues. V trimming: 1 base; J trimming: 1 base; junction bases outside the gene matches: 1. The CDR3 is CASSLTSGMNTGELFF. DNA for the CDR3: TGCGCCAGCAGCTTGACTAGCGGGATGAACACCGGGGAGCTGTTTTTT. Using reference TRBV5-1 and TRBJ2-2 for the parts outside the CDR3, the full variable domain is KAGVTQTPRYLIKTRGQQVTLSCSPISGHRSVSWYQQTPGQGLQFLFEYFSETQRNKGNFPGRFSGRQFSNSRSEMNVSTLELGDSALYLCASSLTSGMNTGELFFGEGSRLTVL.

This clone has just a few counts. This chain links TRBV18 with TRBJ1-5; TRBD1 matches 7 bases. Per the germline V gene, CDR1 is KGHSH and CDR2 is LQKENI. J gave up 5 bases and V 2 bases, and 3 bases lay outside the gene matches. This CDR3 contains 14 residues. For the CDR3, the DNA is TGTGCCAGCTCACCAGGACAGGAAGATCAGCCCCAGCATTTT. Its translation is CASSPGQEDQPQHF.

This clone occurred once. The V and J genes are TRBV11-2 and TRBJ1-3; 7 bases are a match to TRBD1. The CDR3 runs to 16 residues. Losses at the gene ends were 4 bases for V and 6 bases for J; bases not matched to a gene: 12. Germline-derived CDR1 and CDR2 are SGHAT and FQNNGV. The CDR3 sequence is CASSSRRQGGANTIYF. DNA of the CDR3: TGTGCCAGCAGCTCGAGAAGACAGGGCGGTGCAAACACCATATATTTT.

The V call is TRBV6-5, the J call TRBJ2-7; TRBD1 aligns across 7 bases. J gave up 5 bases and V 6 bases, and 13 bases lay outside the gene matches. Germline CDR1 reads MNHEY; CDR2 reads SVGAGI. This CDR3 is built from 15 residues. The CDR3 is CASSPVWDSVHEQYF. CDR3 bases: TGTGCCAGCAGCCCGGTCTGGGACAGTGTCCACGAGCAGTACTTC.

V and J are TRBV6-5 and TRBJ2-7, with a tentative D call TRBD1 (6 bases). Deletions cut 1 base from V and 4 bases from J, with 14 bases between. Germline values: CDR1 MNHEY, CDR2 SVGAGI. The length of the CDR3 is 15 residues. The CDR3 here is CASSYWRQGSYEQYF. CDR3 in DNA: TGTGCCAGCAGTTACTGGCGGCAGGGGTCGTACGAGCAGTACTTC.

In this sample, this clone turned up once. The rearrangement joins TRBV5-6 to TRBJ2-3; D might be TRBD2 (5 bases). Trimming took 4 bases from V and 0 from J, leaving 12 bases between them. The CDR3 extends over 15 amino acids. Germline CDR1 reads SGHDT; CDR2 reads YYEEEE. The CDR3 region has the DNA TGTGCCAGCAGCCCGGGTCTAGCTAGCACAGATACGCAGTATTTT. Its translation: CASSPGLASTDTQYF. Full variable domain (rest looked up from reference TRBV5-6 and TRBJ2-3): DAGVTQSPTHLIKTRGQQVTLRCSPKSGHDTVSWYQQALGQGPQFIFQYYEEEERQRGNFPDRFSGHQFPNYSSELNVNALLLGDSALYLCASSPGLASTDTQYFGPGTRLTVL.

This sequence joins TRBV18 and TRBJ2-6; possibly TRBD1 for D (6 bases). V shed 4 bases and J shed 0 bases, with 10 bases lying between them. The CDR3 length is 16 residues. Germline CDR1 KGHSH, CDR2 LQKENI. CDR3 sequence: CASSHGQFSGANVLTF. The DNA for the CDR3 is TGTGCCAGCTCACACGGACAGTTCTCTGGGGCCAACGTCCTGACTTTC.

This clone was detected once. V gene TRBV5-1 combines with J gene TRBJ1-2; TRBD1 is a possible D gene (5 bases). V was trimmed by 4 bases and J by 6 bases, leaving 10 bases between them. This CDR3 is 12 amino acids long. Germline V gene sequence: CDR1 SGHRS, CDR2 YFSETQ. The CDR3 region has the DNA TGCGCCAGCAGCCCCGGGACTGATGGCTACACCTTC. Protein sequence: CASSPGTDGYTF.

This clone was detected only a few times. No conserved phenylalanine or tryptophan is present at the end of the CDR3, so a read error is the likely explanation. CDR3 in amino acids: CSVVPSGRDTQYV. The CDR3 region has the DNA TGCAGCGTTGTCCCTAGCGGGAGGGATACGCAGTATGTT. The chain is built from TRBV29-1 and TRBJ2-3, with TRBD2 identical over 11 bases. The CDR3 totals 13 residues. The germline V gene encodes CDR1 SQVTM and CDR2 ANQGSEA. J lost 6 bases, V lost 4 bases, and 3 bases had no gene match.

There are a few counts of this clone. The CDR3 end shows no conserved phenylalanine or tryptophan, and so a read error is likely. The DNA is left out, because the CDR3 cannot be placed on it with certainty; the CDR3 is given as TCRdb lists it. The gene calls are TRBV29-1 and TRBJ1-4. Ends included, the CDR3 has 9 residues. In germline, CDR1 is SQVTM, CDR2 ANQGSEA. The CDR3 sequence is CSPEGRTCD.